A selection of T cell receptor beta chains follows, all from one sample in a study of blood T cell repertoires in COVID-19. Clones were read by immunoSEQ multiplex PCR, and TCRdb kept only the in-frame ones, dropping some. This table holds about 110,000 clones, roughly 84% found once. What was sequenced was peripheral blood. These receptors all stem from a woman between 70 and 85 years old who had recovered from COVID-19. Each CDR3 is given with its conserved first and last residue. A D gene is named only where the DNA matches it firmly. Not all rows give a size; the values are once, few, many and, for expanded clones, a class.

CASSPGLEETQYF,TGTGCCAGCTCACCGGGACTAGAAGAGACCCAGTACTTC,TRBV18,TRBD2,TRBJ2-5,NA
CASSTLLAGGTETQYF,TGTGCCAGCAGCACGTTGCTAGCGGGGGGCACGGAGACCCAGTACTTC,TRBV6-2/TRBV6-3,TRBD2,TRBJ2-5,NA
CASSTRQGGLAEAFF,TGTGCCAGCAGTACTCGACAGGGCGGACTCGCTGAAGCTTTCTTT,TRBV6-5,TRBD1,TRBJ1-1,NA
CASSPRQGRDGYTF,TGTGCCAGCAGTCCTAGACAGGGAAGGGATGGCTACACCTTC,TRBV27,TRBD1,TRBJ1-2,NA
CASSSEDRGTEAFF,TGTGCCAGCAGCTCCGAGGACAGGGGTACTGAAGCTTTCTTT,TRBV7-9,TRBD1,TRBJ1-1,NA
CASSQDNRGDTQYF,TGCGCCAGCAGCCAGGATAACAGGGGAGATACGCAGTATTTT,TRBV4-3,TRBD1,TRBJ2-3,NA
CASSMGSLLYNEQFF,TGTGCCAGTAGTATGGGTAGCCTCCTCTACAATGAGCAGTTCTTC,TRBV19,NA,TRBJ2-1,NA
CASRGGEKQETQYF,TGTGCCAGCCGAGGCGGCGAAAAGCAAGAGACCCAGTACTTC,TRBV19,NA,TRBJ2-5,NA
CASSYRSAEDTQYF,TGTGCCAGCAGTTACAGATCGGCGGAAGATACGCAGTATTTT,TRBV6-5,NA,TRBJ2-3,few
CASSPQQGRRETQYF,TGTGCCAGCAGCCCACAGCAGGGCCGAAGGGAGACCCAGTACTTC,TRBV7-2,NA,TRBJ2-5,NA
CSARGLAPYEQYF,TGCAGTGCTCGTGGACTAGCGCCCTACGAGCAGTACTTC,TRBV20-1,TRBD2,TRBJ2-7,few
CASSFGRGTEAFF,TGTGCCAGCAGTTTCGGCAGGGGCACTGAAGCTTTCTTT,TRBV12-3/TRBV12-4,NA,TRBJ1-1,NA
CASSLGVAGGQETQYF,TGTGCCAGCAGCTTGGGGGTAGCGGGGGGCCAAGAGACCCAGTACTTC,TRBV11-3,TRBD2,TRBJ2-5,NA
CASSYSGTGAGNTIYF,TGTGCCAGCAGTTACTCTGGGACAGGGGCTGGAAACACCATATATTTT,TRBV6-5,TRBD1,TRBJ1-3,NA
CASSERGETQYF,TGTGCCAGCAGTGAACGAGGGGAGACCCAGTACTTC,TRBV2,NA,TRBJ2-5,NA
CASSYSSNPELTQYF,TGTGCCAGCAGTTACTCGAGTAATCCCGAGCTGACCCAGTACTTC,TRBV6-2/TRBV6-3,NA,TRBJ2-5,NA
CASSGPESRTGELFF,TGTGCCAGCAGTGGACCCGAATCGAGGACCGGGGAGCTGTTTTTT,TRBV2,NA,TRBJ2-2,NA
CASSLEPPDREATDTQYF,TGTGCCAGCAGCTTAGAGCCCCCGGACAGGGAGGCCACAGATACGCAGTATTTT,TRBV7-3,TRBD1,TRBJ2-3,NA
CAINDGLEDTQYF,TGTGCCATCAATGACGGACTAGAGGATACGCAGTATTTT,TRBV10-3,TRBD2,TRBJ2-3,NA
CASSSLAGKGTDTQYF,TGCGCCAGCAGCTCCCTAGCGGGAAAAGGCACAGATACGCAGTATTTT,TRBV5-1,TRBD2,TRBJ2-3,NA
CATSDYREGYTF,TGTGCCACCAGTGACTACAGGGAAGGCTACACCTTC,TRBV24-1,NA,TRBJ1-2,NA
CASGESSGANVLTF,TGCGCCAGCGGGGAGAGCTCTGGGGCCAACGTCCTGACTTTC,TRBV5-1,NA,TRBJ2-6,NA
CAWSPGTSGRDRLAKNIQYF,TGTGCCTGGAGTCCCGGGACTAGCGGGAGAGACCGTCTAGCCAAAAACATTCAGTACTTC,TRBV30,TRBD2,TRBJ2-4,NA
CASSSARDTEAFF,TGTGCCAGCAGCTCCGCCCGGGACACTGAAGCTTTCTTT,TRBV7-3,NA,TRBJ1-1,once
CASSPPLGLAGRNEQFF,TGTGCCAGCAGTCCGCCCTTGGGACTAGCGGGGCGGAATGAGCAGTTCTTC,TRBV28,TRBD2,TRBJ2-1,once
CASGPRGGSGSLFF,TGTGCTAGTGGACCCCGTGGGGGTAGCGGGAGCCTGTTCTTC,TRBV12-5,TRBD2,TRBJ2-1,NA
CASSGGDYLSTDTQYF,TGTGCCAGCAGTGGGGGGGACTACCTTTCCACAGATACGCAGTATTTT,TRBV6-1,TRBD2,TRBJ2-3,few
CAWKKGLTGGEQYF,TGTGCCTGGAAGAAAGGACTAACGGGTGGTGAGCAGTACTTC,TRBV30,NA,TRBJ2-7,NA
CASSSQGTGNQPQHF,TGTGCCAGCAGCTCCCAGGGTACGGGCAATCAGCCCCAGCATTTT,TRBV7-9,NA,TRBJ1-5,NA
CASSQTGGGNQPQHF,TGTGCCAGCAGCCAAACAGGGGGCGGTAATCAGCCCCAGCATTTT,TRBV7-2,TRBD1,TRBJ1-5,NA
CASSFGLAGETQYF,TGTGCCAGCAGTTTCGGACTAGCGGGGGAGACCCAGTACTTC,TRBV5-5,TRBD2,TRBJ2-5,NA
CATSDYGTPNTGELFF,TGTGCCACCAGTGACTACGGGACACCGAACACCGGGGAGCTGTTTTTT,TRBV24-1,NA,TRBJ2-2,NA
CASSVDVLAGRQETQYF,TGTGCCAGCAGCGTGGACGTTCTAGCGGGCCGCCAAGAGACCCAGTACTTC,TRBV9,TRBD2,TRBJ2-5,NA
CASSDPGLAGNIQYF,TGTGCCAGCAGTGACCCGGGACTAGCGGGCAACATTCAGTACTTC,TRBV6-2/TRBV6-3,TRBD2,TRBJ2-4,NA
CASRGRTGDREQYF,TGTGCCAGCAGGGGAAGGACAGGAGATCGCGAGCAGTACTTC,TRBV28,TRBD1,TRBJ2-7,NA
CASSTLDSSYEQYF,TGTGCCAGTAGTACCCTTGACAGCTCCTACGAGCAGTACTTC,TRBV19,NA,TRBJ2-7,NA
CASSIERYNRNEQYF,TGTGCCAGTAGTATAGAAAGGTATAACAGGAACGAGCAGTACTTC,TRBV19,NA,TRBJ2-7,NA
CASSSTSGAYNEQFF,TGTGCCAGCTCTTCGACTAGCGGCGCCTACAATGAGCAGTTCTTC,TRBV18,TRBD2,TRBJ2-1,NA
CASIGFRTAGNTIYF,TGTGCCAGCATCGGTTTCCGGACAGCTGGAAACACCATATATTTT,TRBV2,NA,TRBJ1-3,NA
CASRPGTGGISYF,TGTGCCAGCAGACCCGGGACAGGGGGCATTAGTTATTTT,TRBV12-3/TRBV12-4,TRBD1,TRBJ1-3,NA
CASSSRTSGYYEQYF,TGTGCCAGCAGCTCTCGGACTAGCGGGTACTACGAGCAGTACTTC,TRBV7-9,TRBD2,TRBJ2-7,NA
CASSALTGGWPYEQYF,TGTGCCAGCAGTGCCCTAACAGGGGGTTGGCCGTACGAGCAGTACTTC,TRBV2,TRBD1,TRBJ2-7,NA
CASSQGEGFPYEQYF,TGCGCCAGCAGCCAAGGAGAGGGATTCCCCTACGAGCAGTACTTC,TRBV4-1,NA,TRBJ2-7,few
CASSQRPKGPNEKLFF,TGTGCCAGCAGCCAACGGCCGAAGGGGCCTAATGAAAAACTGTTTTTT,TRBV11-1,NA,TRBJ1-4,NA
CASSPRTGATYGYTF,TGTGCCAGCAGTCCTCGGACAGGGGCGACTTATGGCTACACCTTC,TRBV6-5,TRBD1,TRBJ1-2,NA